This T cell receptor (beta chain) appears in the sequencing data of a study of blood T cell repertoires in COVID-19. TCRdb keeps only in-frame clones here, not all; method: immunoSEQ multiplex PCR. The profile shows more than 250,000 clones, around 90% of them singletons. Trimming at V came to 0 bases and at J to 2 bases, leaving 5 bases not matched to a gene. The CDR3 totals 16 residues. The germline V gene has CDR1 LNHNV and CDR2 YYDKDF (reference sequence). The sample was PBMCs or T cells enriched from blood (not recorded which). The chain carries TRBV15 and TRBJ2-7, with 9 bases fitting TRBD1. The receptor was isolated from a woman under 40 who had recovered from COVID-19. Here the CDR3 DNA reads TGTGCCACCAGCAGAGATAGACAGGGGGGGACCTACGAGCAGTACTTC. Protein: CATSRDRQGGTYEQYF.